This is a list of T cell receptor beta chains from one sample in a study of T cell changes during pregnancy in multiple sclerosis. Sequencing used immunoSEQ multiplex PCR; TCRdb keeps in-frame clones, though not all of them. Of about 110,000 clones listed, about 90% are singletons. The sequences come from peripheral blood, collected in the third trimester of pregnancy. Every receptor here comes from a female donor with multiple sclerosis, enrolled in a pregnancy study. The CDR3 runs from the conserved cysteine through the conserved F or W. Fields, in order: clone size, D gene, J gene, CDR3 length, V gene, CDR3 protein, CDR3 DNA. A D gene is named only where the DNA matches it firmly. A row's size may be missing; if present it is once, few, many or a size class.

abundance: .
d_gene: .
j_gene: TRBJ2-5
len: 15
v_gene: TRBV5-1
CDR3aa: CASSLGGRGPETQYF
CDR3nt: TGCGCCAGCAGCTTGGGTGGCAGAGGGCCGGAGACCCAGTACTTC

abundance: once
d_gene: TRBD2
j_gene: TRBJ2-3
len: 14
v_gene: TRBV9
CDR3aa: CASSGGGVKDTQYF
CDR3nt: TGTGCCAGCAGCGGGGGGGGAGTGAAGGATACGCAGTATTTT

abundance: .
d_gene: TRBD1
j_gene: TRBJ2-7
len: 16
v_gene: TRBV28
CDR3aa: CASSFRDRGGSYEQYF
CDR3nt: TGTGCCAGCAGTTTTAGGGACAGGGGTGGATCCTACGAGCAGTACTTC

abundance: .
d_gene: .
j_gene: TRBJ1-6
len: 16
v_gene: TRBV15
CDR3aa: CATSPRTAIGGSPLHF
CDR3nt: TGTGCCACCAGCCCCCGGACCGCCATAGGAGGTTCACCCCTCCACTTT

abundance: .
d_gene: TRBD2
j_gene: TRBJ2-1
len: 17
v_gene: TRBV5-1
CDR3aa: CASSLSTGTSQITEQFF
CDR3nt: TGCGCCAGCAGCTTGTCTACCGGGACTAGCCAAATCACTGAGCAGTTCTTC

abundance: .
d_gene: .
j_gene: TRBJ2-5
len: 14
v_gene: TRBV5-1
CDR3aa: CASSLLQVQETQYF
CDR3nt: TGCGCCAGCAGCTTATTACAGGTACAAGAGACCCAGTACTTC

abundance: few
d_gene: .
j_gene: TRBJ1-1
len: 15
v_gene: TRBV7-9
CDR3aa: CASSLVGKWVTEAFF
CDR3nt: TGTGCCAGCAGCTTAGTCGGGAAGTGGGTAACTGAAGCTTTCTTT

abundance: .
d_gene: .
j_gene: TRBJ1-4
len: 13
v_gene: TRBV5-4
CDR3aa: CASSSRANEKLFF
CDR3nt: TGTGCCAGCAGCTCGAGAGCTAATGAAAAACTGTTTTTT

abundance: .
d_gene: TRBD1
j_gene: TRBJ1-2
len: 14
v_gene: TRBV9
CDR3aa: CASSEDRANYGYTF
CDR3nt: TGTGCCAGCAGCGAAGACAGGGCAAACTATGGCTACACCTTC

abundance: .
d_gene: .
j_gene: TRBJ2-3
len: 12
v_gene: TRBV11-3
CDR3aa: CASSPGTDTQYF
CDR3nt: TGTGCCAGCAGCCCCGGCACAGATACGCAGTATTTT

abundance: few
d_gene: .
j_gene: TRBJ2-5
len: 15
v_gene: TRBV15
CDR3aa: CATSRHRDYQETQYF
CDR3nt: TGTGCCACCAGCAGACACCGGGACTACCAAGAGACCCAGTACTTC

abundance: .
d_gene: TRBD1
j_gene: TRBJ1-6
len: 15
v_gene: TRBV7-2
CDR3aa: CASSTGQVYNSPLHF
CDR3nt: TGTGCCAGCAGCACAGGACAGGTCTATAATTCACCCCTCCACTTT

abundance: .
d_gene: TRBD1
j_gene: TRBJ1-2
len: 16
v_gene: TRBV7-2
CDR3aa: CASSPDRVRVDYGYTF
CDR3nt: TGTGCCAGCAGCCCCGACAGGGTAAGAGTGGACTATGGCTACACCTTC

abundance: .
d_gene: TRBD1
j_gene: TRBJ2-7
len: 14
v_gene: TRBV7-8
CDR3aa: CASSLDRDRDEQYF
CDR3nt: TGTGCCAGCAGCTTAGATCGGGACAGGGACGAGCAGTACTTC

abundance: .
d_gene: TRBD1
j_gene: TRBJ2-6
len: 16
v_gene: TRBV30
CDR3aa: CAWGGQGGSGANVLTF
CDR3nt: TGTGCCTGGGGGGGACAGGGTGGCTCTGGGGCCAACGTCCTGACTTTC

abundance: .
d_gene: TRBD1
j_gene: TRBJ1-4
len: 14
v_gene: TRBV5-6
CDR3aa: CASSKTGAGEKLFF
CDR3nt: TGTGCCAGCAGCAAGACAGGGGCGGGCGAAAAACTGTTTTTT

abundance: .
d_gene: TRBD2
j_gene: TRBJ2-5
len: 16
v_gene: TRBV7-7
CDR3aa: CASSPHPSGSQETQYF
CDR3nt: TGTGCCAGCAGCCCTCATCCTAGCGGGTCCCAAGAGACCCAGTACTTC

abundance: .
d_gene: .
j_gene: TRBJ2-2
len: 12
v_gene: TRBV19
CDR3aa: CAVGTGTGELFF
CDR3nt: TGTGCCGTAGGGACTGGCACCGGGGAGCTGTTTTTT

abundance: .
d_gene: .
j_gene: TRBJ2-1
len: 13
v_gene: TRBV27
CDR3aa: CASSQGSYNEQFF
CDR3nt: TGTGCCAGCAGCCAGGGGTCCTACAATGAGCAGTTCTTC

abundance: .
d_gene: TRBD1
j_gene: TRBJ1-4
len: 15
v_gene: TRBV11-2
CDR3aa: CASNSQGQTNEKLFF
CDR3nt: TGTGCCAGCAACTCGCAGGGACAGACAAATGAAAAACTGTTTTTT

abundance: .
d_gene: TRBD1
j_gene: TRBJ1-2
len: 14
v_gene: TRBV19
CDR3aa: CASSVRDRVYGYTF
CDR3nt: TGTGCCAGTAGTGTCCGGGACAGGGTCTATGGCTACACCTTC

abundance: .
d_gene: .
j_gene: TRBJ2-7
len: 12
v_gene: TRBV5-5
CDR3aa: CASSLPVSEQYF
CDR3nt: TGTGCCAGCAGCTTGCCGGTTTCCGAGCAGTACTTC

abundance: .
d_gene: TRBD2
j_gene: TRBJ2-5
len: 16
v_gene: TRBV9
CDR3aa: CASSPPGTSIGETQYF
CDR3nt: TGTGCCAGCAGCCCTCCCGGGACTAGCATAGGGGAGACCCAGTACTTC